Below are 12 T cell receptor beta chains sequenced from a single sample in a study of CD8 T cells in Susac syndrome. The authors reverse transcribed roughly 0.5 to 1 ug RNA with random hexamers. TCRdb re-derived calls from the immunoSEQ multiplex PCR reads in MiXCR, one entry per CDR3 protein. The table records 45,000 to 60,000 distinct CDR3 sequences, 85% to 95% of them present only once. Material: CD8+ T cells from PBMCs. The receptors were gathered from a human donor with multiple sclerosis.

The CDR3 region is CASFPGTSGEGEQFF. CDR3 DNA: TGTGCCAGCTTCCCCGGGACTAGCGGGGAAGGTGAGCAGTTCTTC. This sequence joins TRBV27 and TRBJ2-1, with TRBD2 identical over 13 bases. CDR1 MNHEY and CDR2 SMNVEV come from the germline V gene (reference sequence). V trimming: 8 bases; J trimming: 9 bases; junction bases outside the gene matches: 10. CDR3 length: 15 residues.

CDR3 region: CASSGDRDTGELFF. In DNA form, the CDR3 reads TGTGCCAGCAGTGGGGACAGAGACACCGGGGAGCTGTTTTTT. V gene TRBV6-1 combines with J gene TRBJ2-2, with 7 bases matching TRBD1. Losses at the gene ends were 4 bases for V and 3 bases for J; bases not matched to a gene: 2. The CDR3 is 14 amino acids. Germline V gene data show CDR1 as MNHNS and CDR2 as SASEGT.

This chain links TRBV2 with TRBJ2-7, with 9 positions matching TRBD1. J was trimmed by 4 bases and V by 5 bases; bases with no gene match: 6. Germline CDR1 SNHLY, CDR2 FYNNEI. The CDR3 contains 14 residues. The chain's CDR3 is CASSPGTGFYEQYF. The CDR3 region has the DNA TGTGCCAGCAGTCCCGGGACAGGGTTTTACGAGCAGTACTTC.

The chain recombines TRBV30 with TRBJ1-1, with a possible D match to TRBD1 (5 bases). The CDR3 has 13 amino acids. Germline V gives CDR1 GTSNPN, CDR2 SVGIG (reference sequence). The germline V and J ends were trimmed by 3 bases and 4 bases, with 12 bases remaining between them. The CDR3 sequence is CAWSWIGATEAFF. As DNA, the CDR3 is TGTGCCTGGAGCTGGATCGGGGCCACTGAAGCTTTCTTT.

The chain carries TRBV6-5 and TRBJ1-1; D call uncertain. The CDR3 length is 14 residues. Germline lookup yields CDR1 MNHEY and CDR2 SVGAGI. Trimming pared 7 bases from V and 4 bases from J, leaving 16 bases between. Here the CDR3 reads CASTVRALGTEAFF. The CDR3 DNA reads TGTGCCAGCACGGTTAGGGCATTGGGCACTGAAGCTTTCTTT.

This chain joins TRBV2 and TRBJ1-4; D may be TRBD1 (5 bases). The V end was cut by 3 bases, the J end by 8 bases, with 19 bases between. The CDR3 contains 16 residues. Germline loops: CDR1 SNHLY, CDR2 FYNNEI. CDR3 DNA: TGTGCCAGCAGTGATGAATCCTGGCAGGGTGGAGAAAAACTGTTTTTT. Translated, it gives CASSDESWQGGEKLFF.

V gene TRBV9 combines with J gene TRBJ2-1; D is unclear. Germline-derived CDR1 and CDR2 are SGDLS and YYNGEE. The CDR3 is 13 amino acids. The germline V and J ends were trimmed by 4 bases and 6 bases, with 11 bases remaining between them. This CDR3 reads CASSPRAGNEQFF. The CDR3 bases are TGTGCCAGCAGCCCACGGGCAGGCAATGAGCAGTTCTTC.

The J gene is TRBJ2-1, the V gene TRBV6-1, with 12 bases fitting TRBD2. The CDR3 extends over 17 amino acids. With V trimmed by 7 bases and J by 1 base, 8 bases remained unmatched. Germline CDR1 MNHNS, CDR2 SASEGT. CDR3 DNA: TGTGCCAGCATAGCTAGCGGGGGGGCAGCGTCCTACAATGAGCAGTTCTTC. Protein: CASIASGGAASYNEQFF.

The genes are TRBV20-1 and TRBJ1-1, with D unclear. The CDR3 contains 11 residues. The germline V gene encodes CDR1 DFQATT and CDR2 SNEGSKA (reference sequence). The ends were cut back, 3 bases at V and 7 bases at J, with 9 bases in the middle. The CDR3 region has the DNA TGCAGTGCTAGTTCAAAAGGTGAAGCTTTCTTT. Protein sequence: CSASSKGEAFF.

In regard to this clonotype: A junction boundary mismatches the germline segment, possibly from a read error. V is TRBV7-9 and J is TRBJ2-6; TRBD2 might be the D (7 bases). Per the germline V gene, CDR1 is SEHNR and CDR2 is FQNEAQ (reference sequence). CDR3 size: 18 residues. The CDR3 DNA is TGTGCCAGCAGCTTAAGGGCAGGGGAGGGATCTGGGGCCAACGTCCTAACTTTC. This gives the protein CASSLRAGEGSGANVLTF.

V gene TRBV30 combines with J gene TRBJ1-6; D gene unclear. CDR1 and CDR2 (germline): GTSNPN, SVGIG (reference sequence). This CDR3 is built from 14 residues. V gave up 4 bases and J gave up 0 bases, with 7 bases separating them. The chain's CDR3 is CAWTGISYNSPLHF. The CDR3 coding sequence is TGTGCCTGGACAGGTATCTCCTATAATTCACCCCTCCACTTT.

This chain's CDR3 is CASMGTNQPQHF. The CDR3 coding sequence is TGTGCCAGTATGGGAACAAATCAGCCCCAGCATTTT. This chain uses TRBV19 with TRBJ1-5; D unresolved. CDR3 size: 12 residues. Trimming stripped 7 bases from V and 4 bases from J, with 8 bases between. In germline, CDR1 is LNHDA, CDR2 SQIVND (reference sequence).